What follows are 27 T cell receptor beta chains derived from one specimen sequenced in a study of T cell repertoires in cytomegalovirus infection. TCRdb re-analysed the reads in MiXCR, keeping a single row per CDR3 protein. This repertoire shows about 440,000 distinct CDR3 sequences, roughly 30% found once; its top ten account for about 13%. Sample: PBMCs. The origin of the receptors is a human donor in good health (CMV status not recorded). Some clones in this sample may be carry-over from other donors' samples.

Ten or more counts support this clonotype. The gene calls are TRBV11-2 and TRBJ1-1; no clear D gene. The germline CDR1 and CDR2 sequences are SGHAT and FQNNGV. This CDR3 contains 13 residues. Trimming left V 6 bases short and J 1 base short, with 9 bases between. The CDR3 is CASRPAKNTEAFF. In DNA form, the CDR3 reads TGTGCCAGCAGGCCGGCCAAGAACACTGAAGCTTTCTTT.

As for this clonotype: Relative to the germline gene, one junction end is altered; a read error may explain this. CDR3 region: CDSSFYPNAEAFF. For the CDR3, the DNA is TGTGACAGCAGCTTCTACCCCAACGCTGAAGCTTTCTTT. This chain connects TRBV7-7 to TRBJ1-1, with D hard to call. The V gene's germline CDR1 is SSHAT and CDR2 FNYEAQ (reference sequence). The CDR3 is 13 residues long.

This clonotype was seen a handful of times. CDR3 sequence (DNA): TGTGCCAGCAGCCTGGGTGGGGATGACTACACCTTC. This translates into CASSLGGDDYTF. This chain links TRBV11-2 with TRBJ1-2; D remains ambiguous. The germline V and J ends were trimmed by 5 bases and 10 bases, with 14 bases remaining between them. CDR1 and CDR2 from the germline V gene are SGHAT and FQNNGV. The CDR3 totals 12 residues.

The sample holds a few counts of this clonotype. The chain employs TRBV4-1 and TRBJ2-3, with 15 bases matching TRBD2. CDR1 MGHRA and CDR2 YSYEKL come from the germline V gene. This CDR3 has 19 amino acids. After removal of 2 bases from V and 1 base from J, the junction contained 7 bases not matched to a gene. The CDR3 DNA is TGCGCCAGCAGCCAACTAGGGACTAGCGGGGGGCCCGGCACAGATACGCAGTATTTT. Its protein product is CASSQLGTSGGPGTDTQYF.

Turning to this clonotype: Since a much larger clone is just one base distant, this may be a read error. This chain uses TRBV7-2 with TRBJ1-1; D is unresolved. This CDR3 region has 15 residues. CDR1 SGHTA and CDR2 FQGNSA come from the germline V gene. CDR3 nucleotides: TGTGCCAGCAGCTTAGGACGGCTGACGAACCCTGAAGCTTTCTTT. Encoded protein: CASSLGRLTNPEAFF. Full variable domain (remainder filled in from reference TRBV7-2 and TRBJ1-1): GAGVSQSPSNKVTEKGKDVELRCDPISGHTALYWYRQSLGQGLEFLIYFQGNSAPDKSGLPSDRFSAERTGGSVSTLTIQRTQQEDSAVYLCASSLGRLTNPEAFFGQGTRLTVV.

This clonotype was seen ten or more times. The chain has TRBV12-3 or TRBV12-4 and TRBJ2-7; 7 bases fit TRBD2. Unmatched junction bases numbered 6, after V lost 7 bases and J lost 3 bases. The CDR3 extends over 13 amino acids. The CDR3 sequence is CASTSSGVYEQYF. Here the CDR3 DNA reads TGTGCCAGCACCTCCAGCGGGGTCTACGAGCAGTACTTC.

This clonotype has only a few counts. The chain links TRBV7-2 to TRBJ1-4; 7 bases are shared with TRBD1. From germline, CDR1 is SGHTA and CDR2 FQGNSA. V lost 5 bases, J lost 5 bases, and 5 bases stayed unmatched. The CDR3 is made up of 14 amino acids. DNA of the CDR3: TGTGCCAGCAGCCCCGACAGGGTCAATGAAAAACTGTTTTTT. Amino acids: CASSPDRVNEKLFF.

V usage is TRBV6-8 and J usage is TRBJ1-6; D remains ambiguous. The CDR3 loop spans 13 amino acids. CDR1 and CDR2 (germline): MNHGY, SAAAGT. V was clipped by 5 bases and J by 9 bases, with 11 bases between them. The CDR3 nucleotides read TGTGCCAGCAGTCCAAACCCGGCTTCACCCCTCCACTTT. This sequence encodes CASSPNPASPLHF.

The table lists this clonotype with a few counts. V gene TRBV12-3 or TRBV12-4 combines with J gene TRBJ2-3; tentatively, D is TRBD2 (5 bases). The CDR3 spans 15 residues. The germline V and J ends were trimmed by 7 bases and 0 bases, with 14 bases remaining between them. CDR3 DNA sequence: TGTGCCAGCACCGCCTTCGGCGGGAGCACAGATACGCAGTATTTT. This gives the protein CASTAFGGSTDTQYF.

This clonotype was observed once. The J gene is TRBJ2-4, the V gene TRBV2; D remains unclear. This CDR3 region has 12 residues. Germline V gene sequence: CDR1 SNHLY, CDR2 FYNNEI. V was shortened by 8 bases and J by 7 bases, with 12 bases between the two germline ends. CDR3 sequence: CASEESKNIQYF. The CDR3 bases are TGTGCCAGCGAGGAGTCTAAGAACATTCAGTACTTC.

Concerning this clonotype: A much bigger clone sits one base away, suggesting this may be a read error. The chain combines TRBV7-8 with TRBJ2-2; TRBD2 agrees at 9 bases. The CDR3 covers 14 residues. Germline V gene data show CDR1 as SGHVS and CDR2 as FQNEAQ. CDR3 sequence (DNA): TGTGCCAGCAGGGCGGGGGGGCGAGTCGGGGAGCTGTTGTTT. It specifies CASRAGGRVGELLF.

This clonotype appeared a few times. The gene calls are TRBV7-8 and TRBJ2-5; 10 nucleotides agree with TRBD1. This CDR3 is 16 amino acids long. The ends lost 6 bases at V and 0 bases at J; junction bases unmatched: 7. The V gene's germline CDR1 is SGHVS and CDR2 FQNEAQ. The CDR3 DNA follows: TGTGCCAGCAGAAATGGACAGGGGGAGTACCAAGAGACCCAGTACTTC. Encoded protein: CASRNGQGEYQETQYF.

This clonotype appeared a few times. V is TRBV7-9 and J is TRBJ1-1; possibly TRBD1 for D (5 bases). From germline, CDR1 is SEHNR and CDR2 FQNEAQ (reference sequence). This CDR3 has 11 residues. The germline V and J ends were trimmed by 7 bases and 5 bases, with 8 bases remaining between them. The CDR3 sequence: CASTAGTEAFF. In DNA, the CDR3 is TGTGCCAGCACGGCAGGGACTGAAGCTTTCTTT.

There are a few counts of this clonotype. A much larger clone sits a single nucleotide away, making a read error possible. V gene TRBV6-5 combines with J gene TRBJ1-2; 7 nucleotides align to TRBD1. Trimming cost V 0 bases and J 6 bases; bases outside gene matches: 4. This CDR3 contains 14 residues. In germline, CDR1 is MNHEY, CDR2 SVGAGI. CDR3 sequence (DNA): TGTGCCAGCAGTTACTCGACAGGGTTGGATGGCTACACCTTC. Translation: CASSYSTGLDGYTF.

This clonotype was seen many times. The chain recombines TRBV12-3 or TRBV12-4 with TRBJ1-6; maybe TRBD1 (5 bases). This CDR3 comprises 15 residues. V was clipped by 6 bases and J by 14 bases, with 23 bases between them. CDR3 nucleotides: TGTGCCAGCAGCAGCGGCGGGACCGGTACTATCACCCTCCACTTT. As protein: CASSSGGTGTITLHF.

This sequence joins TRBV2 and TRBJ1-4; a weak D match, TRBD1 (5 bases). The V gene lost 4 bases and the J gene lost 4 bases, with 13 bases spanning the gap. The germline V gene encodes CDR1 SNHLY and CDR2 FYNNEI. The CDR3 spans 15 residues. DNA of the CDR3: TGTGCCAGCAGTGGTGGGGGACCCATTAATGAAAAACTGTTTTTT. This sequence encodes CASSGGGPINEKLFF.

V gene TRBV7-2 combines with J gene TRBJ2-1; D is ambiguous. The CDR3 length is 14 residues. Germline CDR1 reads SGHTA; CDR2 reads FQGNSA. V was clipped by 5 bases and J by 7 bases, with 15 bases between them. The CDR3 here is CASSPDQVNNEQFF. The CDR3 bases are TGTGCCAGCAGCCCGGATCAAGTCAATAATGAGCAGTTCTTC.

CDR3 region: CASTLDSSYEQYF. In DNA form, the CDR3 reads TGCGCCAGCACCCTAGACAGTTCCTACGAGCAGTACTTC. The chain employs TRBV5-1 and TRBJ2-7; D is possibly TRBD1 (5 bases). Germline V gene sequence: CDR1 SGHRS, CDR2 YFSETQ. Trimming removed 6 bases from V and 1 base from J, with 11 bases in between. CDR3 length: 13 amino acids.

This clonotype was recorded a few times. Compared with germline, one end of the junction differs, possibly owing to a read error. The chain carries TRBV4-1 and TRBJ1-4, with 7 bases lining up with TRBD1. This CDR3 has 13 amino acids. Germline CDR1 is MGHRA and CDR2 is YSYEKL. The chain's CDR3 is CASSQRGLEKLFF. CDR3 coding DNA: TGTGCCAGCAGCCAAAGGGGGCTTGAAAAACTGTTTTTT.

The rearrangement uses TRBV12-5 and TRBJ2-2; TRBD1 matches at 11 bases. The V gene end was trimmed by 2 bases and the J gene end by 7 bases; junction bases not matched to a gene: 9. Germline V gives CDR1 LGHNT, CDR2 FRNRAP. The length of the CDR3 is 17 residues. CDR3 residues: CASGLTRTGGGFGELFF. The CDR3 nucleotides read TGTGCTAGTGGTTTGACCCGGACAGGGGGCGGTTTCGGGGAGCTGTTTTTT.

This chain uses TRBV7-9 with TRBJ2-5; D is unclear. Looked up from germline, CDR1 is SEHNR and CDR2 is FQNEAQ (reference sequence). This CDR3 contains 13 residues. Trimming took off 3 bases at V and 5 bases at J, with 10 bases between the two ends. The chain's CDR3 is CASSFSSGETQYF. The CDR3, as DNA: TGTGCCAGCAGCTTTTCTAGTGGCGAGACCCAGTACTTC.

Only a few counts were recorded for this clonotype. The CDR3 sequence: CASSPTREPYEQYF. The CDR3 DNA follows: TGTGCCAGCAGCCCCACCCGAGAGCCCTACGAGCAGTACTTC. The gene calls are TRBV5-4 and TRBJ2-7; no clear D gene. V shed 4 bases and J shed 2 bases, with 13 bases lying between them. The CDR3 is 14 residues long. Germline V gene sequence: CDR1 SGHNT, CDR2 YYREEE (reference sequence).

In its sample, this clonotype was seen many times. This CDR3 reads CASSANTDTQYF. The CDR3 nucleotides read TGTGCCAGCAGTGCGAACACAGATACGCAGTATTTT. The chain carries TRBV6-1 and TRBJ2-3; D call uncertain. Germline V gene lookup returns CDR1 MNHNS and CDR2 SASEGT. V was clipped by 4 bases and J by 2 bases, with 4 bases between them. CDR3 length: 12 residues.

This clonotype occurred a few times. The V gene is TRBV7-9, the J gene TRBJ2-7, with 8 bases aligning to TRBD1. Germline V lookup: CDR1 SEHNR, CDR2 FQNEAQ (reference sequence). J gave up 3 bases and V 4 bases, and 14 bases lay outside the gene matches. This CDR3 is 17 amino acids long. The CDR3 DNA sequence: TGTGCCAGCAGCTCAGAATATAACAGGGGGAATGACTACGAGCAGTACTTC. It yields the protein CASSSEYNRGNDYEQYF.

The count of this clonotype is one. The chain's CDR3 is CASSQEGTRTGSRKNIQYF. The CDR3 bases are TGTGCCAGCAGCCAAGAGGGAACCCGGACAGGGAGTCGCAAAAACATTCAGTACTTC. J is TRBJ2-4 and V is TRBV14, with 8 nucleotides matching TRBD1. The CDR3 is made up of 19 amino acids. The J segment lost 3 bases and the V segment lost 0 bases, leaving 13 bases of the junction unmatched. In germline, CDR1 is SGHDN, CDR2 FVKESK. The whole variable domain, filled in from reference TRBV14 and TRBJ2-4, reads EAGVTQFPSHSVIEKGQTVTLRCDPISGHDNLYWYRRVMGKEIKFLLHFVKESKQDESGMPNNRFLAERTGGTYSTLKVQPAELEDSGVYFCASSQEGTRTGSRKNIQYFGAGTRLSVL.

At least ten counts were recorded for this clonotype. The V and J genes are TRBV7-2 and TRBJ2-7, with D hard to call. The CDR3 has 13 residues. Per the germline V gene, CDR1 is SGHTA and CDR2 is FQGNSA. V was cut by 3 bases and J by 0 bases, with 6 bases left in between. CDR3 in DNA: TGTGCCAGCAGCTTTTACAGCTCCTACGAGCAGTACTTC. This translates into CASSFYSSYEQYF.

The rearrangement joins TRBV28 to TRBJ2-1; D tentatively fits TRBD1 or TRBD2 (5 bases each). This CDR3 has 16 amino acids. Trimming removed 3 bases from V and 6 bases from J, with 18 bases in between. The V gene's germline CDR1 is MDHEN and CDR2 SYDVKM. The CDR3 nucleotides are TGTGCCAGCAGTTTCGTGCAGGGTGTGGGGAGCAATGAGCAGTTCTTC. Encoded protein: CASSFVQGVGSNEQFF. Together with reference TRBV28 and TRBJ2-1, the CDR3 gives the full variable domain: DVKVTQSSRYLVKRTGEKVFLECVQDMDHENMFWYRQDPGLGLRLIYFSYDVKMKEKGDIPEGYSVSREKKERFSLILESASTNQTSMYLCASSFVQGVGSNEQFFGPGTRLTVL.